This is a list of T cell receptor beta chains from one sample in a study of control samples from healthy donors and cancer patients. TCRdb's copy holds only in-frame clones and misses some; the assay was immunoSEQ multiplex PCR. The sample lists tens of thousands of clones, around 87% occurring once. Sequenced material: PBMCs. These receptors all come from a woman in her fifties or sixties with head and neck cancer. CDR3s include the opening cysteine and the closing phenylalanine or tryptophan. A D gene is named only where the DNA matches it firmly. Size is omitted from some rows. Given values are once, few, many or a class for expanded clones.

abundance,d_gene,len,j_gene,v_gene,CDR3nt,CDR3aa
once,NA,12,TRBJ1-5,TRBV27,TGTGCCACCATGGGGCCGACGCAGACCCAGCATTTT,CATMGPTQTQHF
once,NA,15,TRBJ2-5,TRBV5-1,TGCGCCAGCAGCTTGGCGTCGGGGGGCGGGGAGACCCAGTACTTC,CASSLASGGGETQYF
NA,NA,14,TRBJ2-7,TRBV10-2,TGCGCCAGCATCCCCGACCCTGGAGTGCTCGAGCAGTACTTC,CASIPDPGVLEQYF
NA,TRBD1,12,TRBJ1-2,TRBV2,TGTGCCAGCATTGAGGGGGCTCGGGGCTACACCTTC,CASIEGARGYTF
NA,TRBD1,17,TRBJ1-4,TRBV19,TGTGCCAGTAGTATAGATCACGACAGGGGAACTAATGAAAAACTGTTTTTT,CASSIDHDRGTNEKLFF
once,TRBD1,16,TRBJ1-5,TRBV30,TGTGCCTGGAGTGTACGAGGCGGGACAGGGGATCAGCCCCAGCATTTT,CAWSVRGGTGDQPQHF
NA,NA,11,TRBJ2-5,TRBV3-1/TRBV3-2,TGTGCCAGCAGCGAAGGAGAGACCCAGTACTTC,CASSEGETQYF
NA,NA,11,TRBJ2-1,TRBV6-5,TGTGCCACCCAGGGCTACAATGAGCAGTTCTTC,CATQGYNEQFF
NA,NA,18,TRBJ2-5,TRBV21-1,TGTGCCAGCAGCAAAGGATGGCTAGCGGGGGATATAGGGGAGACCCAGTACTTC,CASSKGWLAGDIGETQYF
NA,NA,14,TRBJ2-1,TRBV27,TGTGCCAGCAGTTGGGGGATCCGGGACAATGAGCAGTTCTTC,CASSWGIRDNEQFF
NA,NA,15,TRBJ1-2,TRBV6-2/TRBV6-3,TGTGCCAGCAGTTACTCCCAGGGGCATGGCTATGGCTACACCTTC,CASSYSQGHGYGYTF